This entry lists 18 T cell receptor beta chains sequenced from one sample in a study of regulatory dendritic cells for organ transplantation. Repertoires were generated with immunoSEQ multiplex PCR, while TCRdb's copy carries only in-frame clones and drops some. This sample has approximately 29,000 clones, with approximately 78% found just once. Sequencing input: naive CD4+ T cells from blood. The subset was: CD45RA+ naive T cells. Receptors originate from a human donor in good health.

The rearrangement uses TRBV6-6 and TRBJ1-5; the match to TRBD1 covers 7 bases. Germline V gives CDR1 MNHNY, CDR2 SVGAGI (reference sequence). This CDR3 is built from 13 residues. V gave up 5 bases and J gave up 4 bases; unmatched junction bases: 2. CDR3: CASSPRGNQPQHF. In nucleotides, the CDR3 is TGTGCCAGCAGTCCCAGGGGGAATCAGCCCCAGCATTTT.

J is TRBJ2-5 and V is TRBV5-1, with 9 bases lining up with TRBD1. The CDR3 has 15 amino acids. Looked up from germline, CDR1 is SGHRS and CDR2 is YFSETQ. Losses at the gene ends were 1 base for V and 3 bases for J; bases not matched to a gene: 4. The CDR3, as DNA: TGCGCCAGCAGCTTGCCGGGACAGGGAGAAGAGACCCAGTACTTC. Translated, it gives CASSLPGQGEETQYF.

The CDR3 bases are TGCGCCAGCAGCTTGGACGGGGTTAACACCGGGGAGCTGTTTTTT. Its protein is CASSLDGVNTGELFF. The chain uses TRBV5-1 and TRBJ2-2, with D maybe TRBD2 (5 bases). In germline, CDR1 is SGHRS, CDR2 YFSETQ. The CDR3 has 15 amino acids. With 0 bases removed from V and 2 bases from J, the gap between germline ends came to 8 bases.

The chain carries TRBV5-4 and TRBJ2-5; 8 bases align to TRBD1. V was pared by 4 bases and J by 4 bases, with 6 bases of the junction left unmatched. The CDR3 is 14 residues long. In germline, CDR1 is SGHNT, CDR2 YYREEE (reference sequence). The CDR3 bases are TGTGCCAGCAGCCAGGGGGCGGGTGGAGAGACCCAGTACTTC. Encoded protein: CASSQGAGGETQYF.

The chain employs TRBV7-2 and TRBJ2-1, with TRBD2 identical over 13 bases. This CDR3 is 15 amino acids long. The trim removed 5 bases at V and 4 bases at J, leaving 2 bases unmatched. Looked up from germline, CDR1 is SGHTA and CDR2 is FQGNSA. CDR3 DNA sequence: TGTGCCAGCAGCCAACTAGCGGGGGGGTACAATGAGCAGTTCTTC. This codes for CASSQLAGGYNEQFF.

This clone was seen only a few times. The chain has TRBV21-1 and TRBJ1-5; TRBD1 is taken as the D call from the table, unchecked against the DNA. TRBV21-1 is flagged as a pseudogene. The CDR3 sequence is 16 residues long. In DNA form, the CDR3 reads TGTGCCAGCAGACTCCTCCAGGACAGTTGCAATCAGCCCCAGCATTTT. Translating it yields CASRLLQDSCNQPQHF.

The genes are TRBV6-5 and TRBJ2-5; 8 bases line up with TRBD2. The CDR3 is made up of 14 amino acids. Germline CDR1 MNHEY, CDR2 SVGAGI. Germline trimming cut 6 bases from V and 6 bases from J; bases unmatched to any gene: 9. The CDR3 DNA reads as TGTGCCAGCAGGCCCTCGGGGGGGCGAAAGACCCAGTACTTC. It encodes CASRPSGGRKTQYF.

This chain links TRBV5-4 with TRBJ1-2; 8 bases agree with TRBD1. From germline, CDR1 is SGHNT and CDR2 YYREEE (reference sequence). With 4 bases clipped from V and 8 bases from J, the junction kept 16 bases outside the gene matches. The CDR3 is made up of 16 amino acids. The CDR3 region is CASSPKIGTGPEGYTF. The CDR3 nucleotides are TGTGCCAGCAGCCCGAAGATCGGGACAGGACCGGAGGGCTACACCTTC.

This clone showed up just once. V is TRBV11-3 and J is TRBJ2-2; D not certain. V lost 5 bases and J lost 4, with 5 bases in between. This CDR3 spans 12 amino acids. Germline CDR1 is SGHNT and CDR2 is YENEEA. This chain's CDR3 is CASSRSTGELFF. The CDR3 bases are TGTGCCAGCAGCCGGAGCACCGGGGAGCTGTTTTTT. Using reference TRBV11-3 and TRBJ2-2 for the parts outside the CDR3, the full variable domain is EAGVVQSPRYKIIEKKQPVAFWCNPISGHNTLYWYLQNLGQGPELLIRYENEEAVDDSQLPKDRFSAERLKGVDSTLKIQPAELGDSAVYLCASSRSTGELFFGEGSRLTVL.

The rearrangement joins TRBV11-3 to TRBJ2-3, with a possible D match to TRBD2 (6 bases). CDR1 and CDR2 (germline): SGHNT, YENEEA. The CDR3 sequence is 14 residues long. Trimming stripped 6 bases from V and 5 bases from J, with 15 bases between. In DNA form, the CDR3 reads TGTGCCAGCAGTAGGGGCGGGGCCGGAGATACGCAGTATTTT. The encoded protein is CASSRGGAGDTQYF.

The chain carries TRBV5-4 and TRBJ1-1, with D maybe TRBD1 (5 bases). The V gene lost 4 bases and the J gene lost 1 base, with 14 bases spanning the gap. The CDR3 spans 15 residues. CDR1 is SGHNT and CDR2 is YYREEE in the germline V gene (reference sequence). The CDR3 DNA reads TGTGCCAGCAGCACCATTACAGGCTCGAACACTGAAGCTTTCTTT. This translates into CASSTITGSNTEAFF.

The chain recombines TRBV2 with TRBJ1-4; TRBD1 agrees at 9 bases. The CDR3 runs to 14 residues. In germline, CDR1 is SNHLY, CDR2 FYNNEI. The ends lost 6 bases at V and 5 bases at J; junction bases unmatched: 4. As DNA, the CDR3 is TGTGCCAGCAGAACACAGGGGGCAAATGAAAAACTGTTTTTT. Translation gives CASRTQGANEKLFF.

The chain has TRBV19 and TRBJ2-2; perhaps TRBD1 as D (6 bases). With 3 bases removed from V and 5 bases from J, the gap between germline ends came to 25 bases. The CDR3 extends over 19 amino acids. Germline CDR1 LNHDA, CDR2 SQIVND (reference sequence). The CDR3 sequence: CASSMRATGSAWYTGELFF. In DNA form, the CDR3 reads TGTGCCAGTAGTATGAGGGCAACAGGGTCGGCATGGTATACCGGGGAGCTGTTTTTT.

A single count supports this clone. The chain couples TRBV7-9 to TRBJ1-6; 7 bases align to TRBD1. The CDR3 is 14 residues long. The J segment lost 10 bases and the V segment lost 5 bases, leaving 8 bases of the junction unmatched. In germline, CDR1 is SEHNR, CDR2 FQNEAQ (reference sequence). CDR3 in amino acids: CASSPTNRGSPLHF. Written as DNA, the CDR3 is TGTGCCAGCAGCCCGACAAACAGGGGATCACCCCTCCACTTT. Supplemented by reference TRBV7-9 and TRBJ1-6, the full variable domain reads DTGVSQNPRHKITKRGQNVTFRCDPISEHNRLYWYRQTLGQGPEFLTYFQNEAQLEKSRLLSDRFSAERPKGSFSTLEIQRTEQGDSAMYLCASSPTNRGSPLHFGNGTRLTVT.

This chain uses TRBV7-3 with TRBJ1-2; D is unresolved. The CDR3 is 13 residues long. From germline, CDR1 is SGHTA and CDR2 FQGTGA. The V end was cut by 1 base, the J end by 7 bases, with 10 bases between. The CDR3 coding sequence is TGTGCCAGCAGCTTAATCCCGGGAGGTGGCTACACCTTC. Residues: CASSLIPGGGYTF.

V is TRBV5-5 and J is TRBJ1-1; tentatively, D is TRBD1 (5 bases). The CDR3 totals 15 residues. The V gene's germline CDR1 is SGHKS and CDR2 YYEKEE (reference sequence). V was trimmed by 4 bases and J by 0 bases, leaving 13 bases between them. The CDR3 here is CASSPFAGLNTEAFF. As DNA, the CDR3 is TGTGCCAGCAGCCCGTTTGCAGGGCTGAACACTGAAGCTTTCTTT.

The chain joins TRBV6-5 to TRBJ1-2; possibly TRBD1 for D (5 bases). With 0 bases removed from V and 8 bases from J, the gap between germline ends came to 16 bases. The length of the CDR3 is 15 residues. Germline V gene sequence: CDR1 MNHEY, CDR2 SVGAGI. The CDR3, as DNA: TGTGCCAGCAGTTACTCGGGGACGGGGACTTACGGCTACACCTTC. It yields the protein CASSYSGTGTYGYTF.

The CDR3 coding sequence is TGTGCCAGCAGCCTTGAGTCAGGGGGTGGCTACACCTTC. Residues: CASSLESGGGYTF. This chain uses TRBV7-2 with TRBJ1-2, with 7 bases that match TRBD1. CDR1 SGHTA and CDR2 FQGNSA come from the germline V gene. The CDR3 runs to 13 residues. V lost 5 bases to trimming and J lost 7 bases; unmatched junction nucleotides: 7.